This T cell receptor beta chain was found in a study of T cells in Graves' hyperthyroidism and ophthalmopathy. Across the study: At the time of initial diagnosis and before any treatment, peripheral blood was collected.

The germline V gene has CDR1 SGHVS and CDR2 FNYEAQ. Unmatched junction bases numbered 17, after V lost 5 bases and J lost 4 bases. The CDR3 totals 18 residues. From RNA transcripts, TCR beta CDR3 regions were amplified. HTBI primers were used for first-round RT-PCR of the TCR CDR3. TCRdb re-derived calls from the multiplex PCR reads in MiXCR, one entry per CDR3 protein. Counted here are around 420,000 distinct CDR3 sequences, roughly 15% occurring once; the ten biggest clones make up approximately 5.8%. Patients were excluded for uncontrolled infection, other autoimmune disease, pregnancy or lactation.

Sample: blood. This TCR was recovered from a woman aged 18 to 35 with Graves' hyperthyroidism. The chain couples TRBV7-6 to TRBJ1-2; 9 bases are a match to TRBD1. The CDR3 spells CASSNHQLRQGESYGYTF. The CDR3 DNA reads as TGTGCCAGCAGCAACCACCAGCTAAGACAGGGGGAGAGCTATGGCTACACCTTC.